This T cell receptor (beta chain) emerged from a study of blood T cell repertoires in COVID-19. Study background: Samples taken during acute and convalescent COVID-19 were collected in the United States, Italy and Spain. From T cells, B-cell-depleted T cells, or PBMCs came the material, which was cDNA or gDNA.

Germline CDR1 SGHAT, CDR2 FQNNGV. The germline V and J ends were trimmed by 5 bases and 5 bases, with 9 bases remaining between them. This CDR3 has 12 residues. In the study's own analysis: Estimation of nucleated cell counts relied on the amplification of reference gene primers. The repertoire was sequenced with immunoSEQ multiplex PCR; TCRdb's copy has only in-frame clones and lacks some. The DNA was the basis for D and trimming; V, J and clone size are from that table. This sample has more than 90,000 clones, with about nine tenths found just once. The sequencing sample was made of peripheral blood. The rearrangement links TRBV11-2 to TRBJ2-5; the D gene is possibly TRBD2 (5 bases). The origin of this receptor is a man between 65 and 85 years old who had recovered from COVID-19. The DNA for the CDR3 is TGTGCCAGCAGCGACGGACTTGAGACCCAGTACTTC. It is translated as CASSDGLETQYF. The full variable domain, its missing parts supplied by reference TRBV11-2 and TRBJ2-5, is EAGVAQSPRYKIIEKRQSVAFWCNPISGHATLYWYQQILGQGPKLLIQFQNNGVVDDSQLPKDRFSAERLKGVDSTLKIQPAKLEDSAVYLCASSDGLETQYFGPGTRLLVL.